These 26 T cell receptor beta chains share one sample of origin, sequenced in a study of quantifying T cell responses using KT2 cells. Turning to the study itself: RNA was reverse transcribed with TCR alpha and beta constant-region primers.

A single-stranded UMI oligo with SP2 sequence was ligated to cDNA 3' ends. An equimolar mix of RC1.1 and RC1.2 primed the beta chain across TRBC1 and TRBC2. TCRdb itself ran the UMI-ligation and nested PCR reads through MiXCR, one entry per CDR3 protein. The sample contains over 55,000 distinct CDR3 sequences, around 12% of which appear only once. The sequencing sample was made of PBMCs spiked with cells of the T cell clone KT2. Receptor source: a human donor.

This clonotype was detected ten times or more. Here the CDR3 DNA reads TGTGCCAGCAGCCAAGGCTGGACAGAGATGAACACTGAAGCTTTCTTT. Translated, it gives CASSQGWTEMNTEAFF. This sequence joins TRBV3-1 and TRBJ1-1; tentatively, D is TRBD1 (6 bases). CDR1 is LGHDT, CDR2 YNNKEL, per germline (reference sequence). V was clipped by 1 base and J by 0 bases, with 12 bases between them. The CDR3 is 16 amino acids.

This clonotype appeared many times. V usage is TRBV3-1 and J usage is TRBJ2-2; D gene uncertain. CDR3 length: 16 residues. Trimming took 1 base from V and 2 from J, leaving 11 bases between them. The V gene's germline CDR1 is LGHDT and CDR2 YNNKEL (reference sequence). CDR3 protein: CASSQGMALNTGELFF. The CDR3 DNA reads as TGTGCCAGCAGCCAAGGAATGGCACTTAACACCGGGGAGCTGTTTTTT.

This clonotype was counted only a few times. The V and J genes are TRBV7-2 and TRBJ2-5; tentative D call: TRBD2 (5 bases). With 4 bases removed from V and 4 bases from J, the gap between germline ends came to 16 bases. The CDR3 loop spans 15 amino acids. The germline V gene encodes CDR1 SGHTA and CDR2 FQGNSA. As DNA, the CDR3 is TGTGCCAGCAGCTCCGGCGGGCGGGCTGGAGAGACCCAGTACTTC. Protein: CASSSGGRAGETQYF.

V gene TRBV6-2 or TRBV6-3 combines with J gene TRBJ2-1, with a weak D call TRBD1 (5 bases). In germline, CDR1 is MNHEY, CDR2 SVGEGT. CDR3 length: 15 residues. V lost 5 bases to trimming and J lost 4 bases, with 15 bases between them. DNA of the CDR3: TGTGCCAGCAGTCCCGGGTGGGGCGCTTACAATGAGCAGTTCTTC. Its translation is CASSPGWGAYNEQFF.

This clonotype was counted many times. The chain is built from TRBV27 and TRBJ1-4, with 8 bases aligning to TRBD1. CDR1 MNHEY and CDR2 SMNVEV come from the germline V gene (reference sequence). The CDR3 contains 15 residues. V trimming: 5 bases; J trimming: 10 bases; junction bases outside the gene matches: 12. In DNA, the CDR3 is TGTGCCAGCAGTCCCTCCGACAGGGGATACGGAAAACTGTTTTTT. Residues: CASSPSDRGYGKLFF.

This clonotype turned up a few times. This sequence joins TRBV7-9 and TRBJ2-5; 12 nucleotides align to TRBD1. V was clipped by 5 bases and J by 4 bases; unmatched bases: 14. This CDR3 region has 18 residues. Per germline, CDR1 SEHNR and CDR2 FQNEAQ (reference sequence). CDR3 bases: TGTGCCAGCAGCCCAATGCGGGACAGGGGGCGAGTTGGAGAGACCCAGTACTTC. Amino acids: CASSPMRDRGRVGETQYF.

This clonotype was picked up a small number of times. CDR3 coding DNA: TGTGCCAGCTCACCCTCTGGGACAGGGAACGAGCAGTACTTC. This encodes CASSPSGTGNEQYF. The chain carries TRBV18 and TRBJ2-7; 9 nucleotides line up with TRBD1. The CDR3 consists of 14 residues. The V and J ends lost 3 bases and 5 bases, in that order; junction bases with no gene match: 5. Looked up from germline, CDR1 is KGHSH and CDR2 is LQKENI.

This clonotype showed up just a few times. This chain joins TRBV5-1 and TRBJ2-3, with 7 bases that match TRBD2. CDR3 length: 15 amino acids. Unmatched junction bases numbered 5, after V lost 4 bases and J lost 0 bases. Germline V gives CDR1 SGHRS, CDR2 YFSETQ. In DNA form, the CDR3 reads TGCGCCAGCAGCCCTAGCGGAACTAGCACAGATACGCAGTATTTT. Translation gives CASSPSGTSTDTQYF. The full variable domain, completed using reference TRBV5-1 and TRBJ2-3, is KAGVTQTPRYLIKTRGQQVTLSCSPISGHRSVSWYQQTPGQGLQFLFEYFSETQRNKGNFPGRFSGRQFSNSRSEMNVSTLELGDSALYLCASSPSGTSTDTQYFGPGTRLTVL.

In DNA, the CDR3 is TGTGCCAGCAGTGGGCCCAGCTCCTACGAGCAGTACTTC. It codes for CASSGPSSYEQYF. The chain employs TRBV12-3 or TRBV12-4 and TRBJ2-7; the D is unclear. The CDR3 extends over 13 amino acids. Trimming left V 5 bases short and J 0 bases short, with 8 bases between.

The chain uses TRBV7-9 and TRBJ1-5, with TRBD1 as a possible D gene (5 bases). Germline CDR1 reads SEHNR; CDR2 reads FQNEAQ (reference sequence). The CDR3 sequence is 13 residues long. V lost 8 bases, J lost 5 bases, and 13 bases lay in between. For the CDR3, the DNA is TGTGCCAGCGCTTGGGGGGGAGATCAGCCCCAGCATTTT. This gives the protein CASAWGGDQPQHF.

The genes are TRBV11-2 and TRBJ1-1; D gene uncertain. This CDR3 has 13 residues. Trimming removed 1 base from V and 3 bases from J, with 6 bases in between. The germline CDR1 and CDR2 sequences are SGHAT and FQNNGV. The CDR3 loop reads CASSLGQYTEAFF. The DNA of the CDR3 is TGTGCCAGCAGCTTAGGGCAGTACACTGAAGCTTTCTTT.

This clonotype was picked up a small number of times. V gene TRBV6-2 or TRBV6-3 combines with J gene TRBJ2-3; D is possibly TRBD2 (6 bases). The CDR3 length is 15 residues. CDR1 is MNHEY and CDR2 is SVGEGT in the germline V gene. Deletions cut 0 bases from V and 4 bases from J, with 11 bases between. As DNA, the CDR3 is TGTGCCAGCAGTTACTCGACGTCGGGAGCAGATACGCAGTATTTT. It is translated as CASSYSTSGADTQYF.

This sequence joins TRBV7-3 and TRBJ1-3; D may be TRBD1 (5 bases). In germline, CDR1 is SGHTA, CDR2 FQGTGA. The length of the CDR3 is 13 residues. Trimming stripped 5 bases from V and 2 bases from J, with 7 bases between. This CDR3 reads CASSDRAGNTIYF. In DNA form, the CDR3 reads TGTGCCAGCAGCGACAGAGCTGGAAACACCATATATTTT.

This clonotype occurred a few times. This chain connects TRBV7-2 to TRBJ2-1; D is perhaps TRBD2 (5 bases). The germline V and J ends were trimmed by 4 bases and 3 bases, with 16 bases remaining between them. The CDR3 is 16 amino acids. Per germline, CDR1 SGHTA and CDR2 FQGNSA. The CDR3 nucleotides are TGTGCCAGCAGCTGGACTGCCTCTCCCCTCTACAATGAGCAGTTCTTC. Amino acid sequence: CASSWTASPLYNEQFF.

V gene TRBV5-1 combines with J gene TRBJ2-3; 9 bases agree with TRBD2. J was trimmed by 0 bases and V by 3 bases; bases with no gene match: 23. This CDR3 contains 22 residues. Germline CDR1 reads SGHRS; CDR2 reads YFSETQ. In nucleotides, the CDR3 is TGCGCCAGCAGCTCCCCGGGGGGGGACAGAAAGCCAACTAGCGGGAGCACAGATACGCAGTATTTT. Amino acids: CASSSPGGDRKPTSGSTDTQYF.

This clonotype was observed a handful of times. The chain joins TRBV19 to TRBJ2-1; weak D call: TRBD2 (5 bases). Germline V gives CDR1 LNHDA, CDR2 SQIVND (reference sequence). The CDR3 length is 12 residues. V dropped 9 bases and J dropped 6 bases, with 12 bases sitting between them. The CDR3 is CASSVRGNEQFF. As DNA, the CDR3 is TGTGCCAGCTCCGTCCGGGGCAATGAGCAGTTCTTC.

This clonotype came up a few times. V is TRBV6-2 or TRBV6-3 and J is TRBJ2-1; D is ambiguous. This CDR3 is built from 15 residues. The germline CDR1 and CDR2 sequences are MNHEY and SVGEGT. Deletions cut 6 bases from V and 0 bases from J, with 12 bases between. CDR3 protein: CASSFRGPSYNEQFF. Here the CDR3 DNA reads TGTGCCAGCAGCTTCAGAGGACCCTCCTACAATGAGCAGTTCTTC.

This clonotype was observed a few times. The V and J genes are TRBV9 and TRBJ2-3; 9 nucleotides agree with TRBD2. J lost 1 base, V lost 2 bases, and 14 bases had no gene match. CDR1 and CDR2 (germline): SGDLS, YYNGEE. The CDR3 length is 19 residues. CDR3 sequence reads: CASSVLDGPLAGRTDTQYF. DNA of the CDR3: TGTGCCAGCAGCGTCCTTGACGGCCCGCTAGCGGGACGCACAGATACGCAGTATTTT.

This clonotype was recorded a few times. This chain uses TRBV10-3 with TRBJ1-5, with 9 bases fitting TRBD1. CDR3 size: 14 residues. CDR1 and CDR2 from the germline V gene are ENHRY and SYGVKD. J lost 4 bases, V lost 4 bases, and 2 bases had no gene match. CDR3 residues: CAISGQGGNQPQHF. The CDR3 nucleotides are TGTGCCATCAGTGGACAGGGGGGGAATCAGCCCCAGCATTTT.

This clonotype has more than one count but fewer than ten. CDR3 DNA sequence: TGCAGTGCTAATCAGGGACAGGACTATGGCTACACCTTC. It is translated as CSANQGQDYGYTF. This rearrangement joins TRBV20-1 to TRBJ1-2; 8 bases map to TRBD1. This CDR3 is built from 13 residues. The germline V gene has CDR1 DFQATT and CDR2 SNEGSKA (reference sequence). Trimming at V came to 4 bases and at J to 3 bases, leaving 4 bases not matched to a gene.

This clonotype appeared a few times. Here the CDR3 DNA reads TGCAGTGCTAGAGATGCAGGGAGCTCCTATAATTCACCCCTCCACTTT. Translated, it gives CSARDAGSSYNSPLHF. The V call is TRBV20-1, the J call TRBJ1-6, with a tentative D call TRBD1 (5 bases). V was shortened by 0 bases and J by 0 bases, with 9 bases between the two germline ends. The V gene's germline CDR1 is DFQATT and CDR2 SNEGSKA (reference sequence). The CDR3 runs to 16 residues.

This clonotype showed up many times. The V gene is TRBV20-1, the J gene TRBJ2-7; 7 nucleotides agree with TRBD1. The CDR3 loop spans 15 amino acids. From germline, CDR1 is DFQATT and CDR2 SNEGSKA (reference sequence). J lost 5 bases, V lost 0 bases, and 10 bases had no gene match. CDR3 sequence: CSARDSGTASDEQYF. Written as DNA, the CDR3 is TGCAGTGCTAGAGATTCGGGGACAGCGAGTGACGAGCAGTACTTC.

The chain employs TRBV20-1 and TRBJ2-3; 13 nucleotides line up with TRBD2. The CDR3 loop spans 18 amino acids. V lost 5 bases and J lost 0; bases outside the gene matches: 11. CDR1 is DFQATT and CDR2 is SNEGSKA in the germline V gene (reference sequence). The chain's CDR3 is CSAWTSGRKSPSTDTQYF. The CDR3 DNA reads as TGCAGTGCTTGGACTAGCGGGAGAAAATCCCCTAGCACAGATACGCAGTATTTT.

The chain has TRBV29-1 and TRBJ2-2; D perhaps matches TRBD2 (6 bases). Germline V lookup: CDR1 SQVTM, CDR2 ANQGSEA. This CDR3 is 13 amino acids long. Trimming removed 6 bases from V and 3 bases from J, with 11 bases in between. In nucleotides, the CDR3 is TGCAGCGTCGGGACTCCATACACCGGGGAGCTGTTTTTT. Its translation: CSVGTPYTGELFF.

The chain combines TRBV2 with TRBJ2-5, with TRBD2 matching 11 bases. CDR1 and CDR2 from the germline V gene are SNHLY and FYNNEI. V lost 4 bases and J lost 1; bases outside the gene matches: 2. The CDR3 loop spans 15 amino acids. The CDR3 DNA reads TGTGCCAGCAGTGTTCTAGCGGGGGGCCAAGAGACCCAGTACTTC. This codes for CASSVLAGGQETQYF.

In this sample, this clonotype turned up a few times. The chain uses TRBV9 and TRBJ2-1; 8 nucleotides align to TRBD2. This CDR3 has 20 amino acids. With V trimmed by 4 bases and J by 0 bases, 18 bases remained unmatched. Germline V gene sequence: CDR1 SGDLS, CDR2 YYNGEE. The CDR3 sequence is CASSRSGGRLSPLSYNEQFF. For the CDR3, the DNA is TGTGCCAGCAGCCGCTCGGGCGGGAGGTTATCCCCCCTCTCCTACAATGAGCAGTTCTTC.